This T cell receptor beta chain was captured by sequencing in a study of regulatory T cells in long-lasting Graves disease. General study results and limits: Newly diagnosed disease favored TRBV20-1 and TRBJ2-1 over persistent disease. Persistent Graves' patients had lower TCR diversity than newly diagnosed ones. The study found persistent patients shared more public clonotypes (around 2,500) than new patients (around 1,000).

To make TCR beta libraries, researchers used iRepertoire HTBI primers and Arm-PCR of CDR3 regions. TCRdb reanalysed the multiplex PCR reads using MiXCR and keeps one entry per CDR3 protein. Of a few hundred thousand distinct CDR3 sequences listed, around 20% are singletons. The time point was: persistent/refractory GD, antithyroid drugs over 5 years with positive TRAb. PBMC-extracted RNA yielded the TCR library. About this clonotype itself: Its antigen is still unknown.

V was cut by 3 bases and J by 9 bases, with 12 bases left in between. CDR1 and CDR2 (germline): WNHNN, SYGVQD (reference sequence). This CDR3 has 13 amino acids. The sequenced sample was peripheral blood mononuclear cells (PBMCs), obtained when the disease was refractory, from a patient treated with antithyroid drugs. This sequence joins TRBV10-1 and TRBJ2-1, with D perhaps matching TRBD2 (5 bases). The receptor comes from a female donor with Graves disease. The CDR3 DNA reads as TGCGCCAGCAGTGAACTAGTGTATAGTGAGCAGTTCTTC. It translates to CASSELVYSEQFF.